This T cell receptor (beta chain) was documented in a study of blood T cell repertoires in COVID-19. Libraries were prepared by immunoSEQ multiplex PCR; TCRdb keeps only in-frame clonotypes and omits some of them. There are under 150,000 clones in the sample; more than 75% occur only once, and over 4% lies in the top ten. This clone occurred once. The CDR3 spans 15 residues. V lost 3 bases, J lost 13 bases, and 24 bases lay in between. The germline gives CDR1 MNHEY, CDR2 SVGEGT. The chain couples TRBV6-2 or TRBV6-3 to TRBJ1-1, with D hard to call. The sample taken for sequencing was peripheral blood. This sequence originates from a woman between 45 and 65 years old with acute or convalescent COVID-19. The CDR3 spells CASSYAGGSERERFF. The CDR3 coding sequence is TGTGCCAGCAGTTATGCAGGCGGCTCCGAGAGGGAGCGTTTCTTT.